What follows are 24 T cell receptor beta chains derived from one specimen sequenced in a study of blood T cell repertoires in COVID-19. Profiling relied on immunoSEQ multiplex PCR, and the TCRdb table lists in-frame clones only, not all of them. In the table there are 70,000 to 100,000 clones, more than 80% of which are singletons. Material for sequencing was peripheral blood. The receptors originated from a man aged 50 to 60 with COVID-19, enrolled during active disease.

This clone has a single count. The chain combines TRBV12-5 with TRBJ1-4; TRBD1 might be the D (6 bases). Germline V CDR1 and CDR2: LGHNT, FRNRAP. The CDR3 covers 15 residues. The V end was cut by 6 bases, the J end by 3 bases, with 14 bases between. CDR3 bases: TGTGCTAGTGGCCCCGACAGGAGTCCTAATGAAAAACTGTTTTTT. Amino acid sequence: CASGPDRSPNEKLFF.

This clone is a singleton in its sample. This chain uses TRBV3-1 (or the pseudogene TRBV3-2) with TRBJ2-6; 9 bases line up with TRBD1. This CDR3 has 21 amino acids. Germline CDR1 is LGHDT and CDR2 is YNNKEL (reference sequence). J was trimmed by 4 bases and V by 0 bases; bases with no gene match: 16. Written as DNA, the CDR3 is TGTGCCAGCAGCCAAGAAACCGGGACAGGGACCGGGGCGACAGGGGCCAACGTCCTGACTTTC. Translated, it gives CASSQETGTGTGATGANVLTF.

The J gene is TRBJ2-3, the V gene TRBV7-8; TRBD2 aligns across 9 bases. Germline V gives CDR1 SGHVS, CDR2 FQNEAQ. The CDR3 consists of 16 residues. The V gene end was trimmed by 2 bases and the J gene end by 5 bases; junction bases not matched to a gene: 8. The DNA of the CDR3 is TGTGCCAGCAGCTTATTGCGGGGGGGCTTTCAAGATACGCAGTATTTT. It codes for CASSLLRGGFQDTQYF. Variable domain in full (rest from reference TRBV7-8 and TRBJ2-3): GAGVSQSPRYKVAKRGQDVALRCDPISGHVSLFWYQQALGQGPEFLTYFQNEAQLDKSGLPSDRFFAERPEGSVSTLKIQRTQQEDSAVYLCASSLLRGGFQDTQYFGPGTRLTVL.

The J gene is TRBJ1-4, the V gene TRBV19, with D perhaps matching TRBD1 (6 bases). Trimming left V 4 bases short and J 0 bases short, with 15 bases between. Per the germline V gene, CDR1 is LNHDA and CDR2 is SQIVND (reference sequence). This CDR3 has 17 amino acids. The CDR3 loop is CASSTSTGFATNEKLFF. CDR3 sequence (DNA): TGTGCCAGTAGTACATCAACAGGGTTTGCAACTAATGAAAAACTGTTTTTT.

The V call is TRBV14, the J call TRBJ2-2; 8 bases are shared with TRBD1. V was pared by 7 bases and J by 5 bases, with 6 bases of the junction left unmatched. The CDR3 covers 14 residues. The germline V gene has CDR1 SGHDN and CDR2 FVKESK. The CDR3, as DNA: TGTGCCAGCACACGACAGGGGTTTACCGGGGAGCTGTTTTTT. It encodes CASTRQGFTGELFF.

The chain links TRBV5-1 to TRBJ1-2, with TRBD1 identical over 7 bases. V trimming: 4 bases; J trimming: 4 bases; junction bases outside the gene matches: 10. The germline V gene encodes CDR1 SGHRS and CDR2 YFSETQ. The CDR3 has 15 amino acids. This CDR3 reads CASSTGDSGSYGYTF. Here the CDR3 DNA reads TGCGCCAGCAGCACGGGGGACAGCGGATCCTATGGCTACACCTTC.

The gene calls are TRBV4-2 and TRBJ1-6, with D possibly matching TRBD1 (5 bases). This CDR3 comprises 17 residues. Germline values: CDR1 LGHNA, CDR2 YNFKEQ. Trimming left V 3 bases short and J 10 bases short, with 22 bases between. The CDR3 DNA follows: TGTGCCAGCAGCCAGAACCGGGACGGGGGGGGTCAATCACCCCTCCACTTT. Translated, it gives CASSQNRDGGGQSPLHF.

The chain employs TRBV4-3 and TRBJ1-2; D may be TRBD1 (5 bases). This CDR3 has 16 amino acids. Germline V gene sequence: CDR1 LGHNA, CDR2 YSLEER. Trimming pared 4 bases from V and 8 bases from J, leaving 23 bases between. DNA of the CDR3: TGCGCCAGCAGCCCTAATTTCGGGGGGTTGACGTTGGGCTACACCTTC. It specifies CASSPNFGGLTLGYTF.

The chain uses TRBV14 and TRBJ1-3, with TRBD1 identical over 7 bases. Germline assignment: CDR1 SGHDN and CDR2 FVKESK. The CDR3 runs 14 residues. The V segment lost 4 bases and the J segment 3 bases; nucleotides outside the gene matches: 3. The CDR3: CASSPRTGGNTIYF. In DNA form, the CDR3 reads TGTGCCAGCAGCCCCAGGACAGGTGGAAACACCATATATTTT.

The chain combines TRBV11-3 with TRBJ2-2, with D possibly matching TRBD2 (5 bases). The CDR3 consists of 13 residues. The germline CDR1 and CDR2 sequences are SGHNT and YENEEA. Deletions cut 10 bases from V and 5 bases from J, with 14 bases between. DNA for the CDR3: TGTGCCACCGGCGAGAGGGATACCGGGGAGCTGTTTTTT. Amino acids: CATGERDTGELFF.

The chain couples TRBV11-2 to TRBJ2-5, with a possible D match to TRBD1 (5 bases). Germline V gene lookup returns CDR1 SGHAT and CDR2 FQNNGV. Trimming pared 2 bases from V and 4 bases from J, leaving 11 bases between. The CDR3 spans 14 residues. The CDR3 nucleotides are TGTGCCAGCAGCTTACAAATTCAGGGAGAGACCCAGTACTTC. It specifies CASSLQIQGETQYF. Full variable domain (remainder filled in from reference TRBV11-2 and TRBJ2-5): EAGVAQSPRYKIIEKRQSVAFWCNPISGHATLYWYQQILGQGPKLLIQFQNNGVVDDSQLPKDRFSAERLKGVDSTLKIQPAKLEDSAVYLCASSLQIQGETQYFGPGTRLLVL.

The genes are TRBV27 and TRBJ1-1, with 7 bases aligning to TRBD1. CDR3 length: 15 residues. V gave up 5 bases and J gave up 2 bases; unmatched junction bases: 8. Per germline, CDR1 MNHEY and CDR2 SMNVEV (reference sequence). The CDR3, as DNA: TGTGCCAGCAGTAAATACGACAGGGTTAACACTGAAGCTTTCTTT. Amino acid sequence: CASSKYDRVNTEAFF.

V is TRBV10-3 and J is TRBJ1-2; tentative D call: TRBD1 (6 bases). Looked up from germline, CDR1 is ENHRY and CDR2 is SYGVKD. This CDR3 contains 14 residues. V was shortened by 3 bases and J by 5 bases, with 13 bases between the two germline ends. DNA for the CDR3: TGTGCCATCAGTGACCAGGGACAAACGTATGGCTACACCTTC. It yields the protein CAISDQGQTYGYTF.

DNA for the CDR3: TGCGCCAGCAGCCAAGAGTGGACAGGCCACAATGAGCAGTTCTTC. It encodes CASSQEWTGHNEQFF. The chain is built from TRBV4-1 and TRBJ2-1, with 7 bases that match TRBD1. This CDR3 spans 15 amino acids. The germline V gene has CDR1 MGHRA and CDR2 YSYEKL. The J segment lost 5 bases and the V segment lost 0 bases, leaving 4 bases of the junction unmatched.

CDR3 DNA: TGTGCCAGCTCACCTAGCGCCGGGCCCACGAATTCACCCCTCCACTTT. This codes for CASSPSAGPTNSPLHF. The chain carries TRBV18 and TRBJ1-6; D unresolved. The germline V and J ends were trimmed by 3 bases and 7 bases, with 16 bases remaining between them. The CDR3 spans 16 residues. Germline values: CDR1 KGHSH, CDR2 LQKENI. The complete variable domain, with remaining parts taken from reference TRBV18 and TRBJ1-6, reads NAGVMQNPRHLVRRRGQEARLRCSPMKGHSHVYWYRQLPEEGLKFMVYLQKENIIDESGMPKERFSAEFPKEGPSILRIQQVVRGDSAAYFCASSPSAGPTNSPLHFGNGTRLTVT.

The chain uses TRBV5-3 and TRBJ2-5; perhaps TRBD1 as D (5 bases). TRBV5-3 is sorted into the ORF group, with uncertain function. With 4 bases removed from V and 3 bases from J, the gap between germline ends came to 10 bases. This CDR3 has 13 residues. The CDR3 reads CARSPDRKETQYF. CDR3 in DNA: TGTGCCAGAAGCCCCGACAGAAAAGAGACCCAGTACTTC.

The V call is TRBV19, the J call TRBJ2-3; 9 bases line up with TRBD1. CDR3 length equals 15 residues. V lost 3 bases, J lost 5 bases, and 6 bases stayed unmatched. Germline V gene lookup returns CDR1 LNHDA and CDR2 SQIVND (reference sequence). The CDR3 nucleotides read TGTGCCAGTAGTATTCGGGGACAGGGTATAGATACGCAGTATTTT. Protein: CASSIRGQGIDTQYF.

This chain joins TRBV5-6 and TRBJ1-5, with D unclear. The germline gives CDR1 SGHDT, CDR2 YYEEEE. The CDR3 sequence is 14 residues long. V was pared by 0 bases and J by 1 base, with 5 bases between. The CDR3 DNA follows: TGTGCCAGCAGCTTGGGCCAGAGCAATCAGCCCCAGCATTTT. Translating gives CASSLGQSNQPQHF.

This sequence joins TRBV7-9 and TRBJ2-7; TRBD2 matches 9 bases. Germline V lookup: CDR1 SEHNR, CDR2 FQNEAQ (reference sequence). CDR3 length: 15 amino acids. The V gene end was trimmed by 5 bases and the J gene end by 6 bases; junction bases not matched to a gene: 11. In DNA, the CDR3 is TGTGCCAGCAGCCCAATAGCGGGGGCCCATGGCGAGCAGTACTTC. Its protein is CASSPIAGAHGEQYF.

The chain is built from TRBV3-1 (or the pseudogene TRBV3-2) and TRBJ2-5, with unresolved D. The ends were cut back, 4 bases at V and 13 bases at J, with 7 bases in the middle. The V gene's germline CDR1 is LGHDT and CDR2 YNNKEL (reference sequence). The CDR3 is 9 amino acids. Here the CDR3 reads CASSPSLYF. As DNA, the CDR3 is TGTGCCAGCAGCCCCTCTCTGTACTTC.

The chain combines TRBV15 with TRBJ2-3; 9 bases line up with TRBD2. This CDR3 contains 14 residues. Germline loops: CDR1 LNHNV, CDR2 YYDKDF (reference sequence). The junction had 5 bases not matched to a gene; V was cut back by 3 bases and J by 7 bases. The chain's CDR3 is CATSSPGTSHTQYF. Here the CDR3 DNA reads TGTGCCACCAGCAGCCCCGGGACTAGCCATACGCAGTATTTT.

The chain combines TRBV11-2 with TRBJ2-2; D is possibly TRBD1 (6 bases). CDR1 is SGHAT and CDR2 is FQNNGV in the germline V gene. CDR3 length: 15 residues. The ends were cut back, 5 bases at V and 0 bases at J, with 10 bases in the middle. The CDR3: CASSTGTPNTGELFF. For the CDR3, the DNA is TGTGCCAGCAGCACCGGGACACCGAACACCGGGGAGCTGTTTTTT.

V gene TRBV7-9 combines with J gene TRBJ2-7, with D maybe TRBD2 (6 bases). Trimming took 5 bases from V and 2 from J, leaving 10 bases between them. The CDR3 loop spans 13 amino acids. Germline loops: CDR1 SEHNR, CDR2 FQNEAQ (reference sequence). As DNA, the CDR3 is TGTGCCAGCAGCAGGACGGGAGCCTACGAGCAGTACTTC. It encodes CASSRTGAYEQYF.

The CDR3 loop reads CASRGQGTVNTEAFF. The CDR3 DNA reads TGCGCCAGCAGGGGACAGGGGACTGTGAACACTGAAGCTTTCTTT. The chain uses TRBV5-1 and TRBJ1-1; 10 bases fit TRBD1. V lost 5 bases to trimming and J lost 0 bases; unmatched junction nucleotides: 4. Per the germline V gene, CDR1 is SGHRS and CDR2 is YFSETQ. The CDR3 contains 15 residues.